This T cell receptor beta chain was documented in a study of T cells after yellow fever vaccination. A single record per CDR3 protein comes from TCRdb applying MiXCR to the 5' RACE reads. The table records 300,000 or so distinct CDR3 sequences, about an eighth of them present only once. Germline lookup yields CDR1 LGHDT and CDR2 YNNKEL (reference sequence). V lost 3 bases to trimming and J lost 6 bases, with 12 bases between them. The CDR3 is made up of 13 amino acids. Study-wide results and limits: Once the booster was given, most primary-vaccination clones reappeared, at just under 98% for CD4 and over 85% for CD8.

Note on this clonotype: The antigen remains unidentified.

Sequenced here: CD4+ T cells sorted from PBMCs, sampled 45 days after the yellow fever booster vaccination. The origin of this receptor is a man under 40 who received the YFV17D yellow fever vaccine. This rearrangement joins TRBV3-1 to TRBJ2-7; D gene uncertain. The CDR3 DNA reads TGTGCCAGCAGCCACGGTAGCCATGGCGAGCAGTACTTC. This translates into CASSHGSHGEQYF.